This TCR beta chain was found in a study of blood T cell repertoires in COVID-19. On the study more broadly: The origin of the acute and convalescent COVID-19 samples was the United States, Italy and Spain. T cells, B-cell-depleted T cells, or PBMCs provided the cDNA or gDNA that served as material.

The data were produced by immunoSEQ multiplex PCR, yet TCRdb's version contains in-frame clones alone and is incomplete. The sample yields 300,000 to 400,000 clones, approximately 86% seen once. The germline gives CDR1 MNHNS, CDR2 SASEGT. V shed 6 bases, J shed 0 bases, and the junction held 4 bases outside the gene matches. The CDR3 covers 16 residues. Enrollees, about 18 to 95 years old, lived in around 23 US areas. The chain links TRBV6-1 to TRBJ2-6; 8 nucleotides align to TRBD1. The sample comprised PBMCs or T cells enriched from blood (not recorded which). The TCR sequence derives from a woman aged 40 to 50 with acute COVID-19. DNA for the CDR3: TGTGCCAGCAGAGAACAGGGGGTCTCTGGGGCCAACGTCCTGACTTTC. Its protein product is CASREQGVSGANVLTF.